The clone carrying this TCR beta chain was seen more than once but under ten times. The antigen is not known. The CDR3 totals 13 residues. Trimming stripped 2 bases from V and 3 bases from J, with 8 bases between. CDR1 is SGHRS and CDR2 is YFSETQ in the germline V gene. This sample is drawn from a study of identical twins. Study findings and constraints: Interpretation of the results relied on cross-sectional statistical analysis and not on following the same donors.

TCRdb reanalysed the 5' RACE reads using MiXCR and keeps one entry per CDR3 protein. The sample carries more than 200,000 distinct CDR3 sequences, more than 12% recorded once. Source material: memory (CD45RO+) T cells sorted from blood. The sequence was collected from a woman between 18 and 29 years old in good health. The genes are TRBV5-1 and TRBJ1-1, with D unresolved. The CDR3 region has the DNA TGCGCCAGCAGCTTCGGGTCGGACACTGAAGCTTTCTTT. Protein sequence: CASSFGSDTEAFF.